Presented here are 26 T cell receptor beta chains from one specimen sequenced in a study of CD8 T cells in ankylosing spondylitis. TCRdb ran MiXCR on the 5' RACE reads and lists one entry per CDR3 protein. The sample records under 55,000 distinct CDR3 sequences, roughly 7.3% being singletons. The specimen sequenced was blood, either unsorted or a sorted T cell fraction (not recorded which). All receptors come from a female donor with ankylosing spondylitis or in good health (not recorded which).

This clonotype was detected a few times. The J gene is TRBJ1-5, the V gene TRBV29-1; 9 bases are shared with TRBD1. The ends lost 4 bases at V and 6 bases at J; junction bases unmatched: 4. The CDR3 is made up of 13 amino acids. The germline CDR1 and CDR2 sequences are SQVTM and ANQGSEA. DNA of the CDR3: TGCAGCGTTGCACAGGGGGCGGGTCAGCCCCAGCATTTT. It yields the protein CSVAQGAGQPQHF.

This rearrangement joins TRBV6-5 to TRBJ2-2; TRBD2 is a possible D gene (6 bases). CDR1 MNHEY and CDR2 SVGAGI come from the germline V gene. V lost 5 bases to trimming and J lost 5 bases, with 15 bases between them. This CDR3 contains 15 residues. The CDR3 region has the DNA TGTGCCAGCAGTCGAGGCCTGGGAGGAACCGGGGAGCTGTTTTTT. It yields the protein CASSRGLGGTGELFF.

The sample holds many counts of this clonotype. The DNA for the CDR3 is TGTGCCAGCTCACCCGGCCCGTCGAGAGCCGAGGAGCTGTTTTTT. This translates into CASSPGPSRAEELFF. The V and J genes are TRBV18 and TRBJ2-2; D gene ambiguous. CDR3 size: 15 residues. CDR1 KGHSH and CDR2 LQKENI come from the germline V gene. V lost 3 bases to trimming and J lost 10 bases, with 18 bases between them.

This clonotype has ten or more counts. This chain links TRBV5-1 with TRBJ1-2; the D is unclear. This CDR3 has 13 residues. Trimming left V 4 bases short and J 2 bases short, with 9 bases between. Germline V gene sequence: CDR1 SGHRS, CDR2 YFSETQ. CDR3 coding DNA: TGCGCCAGCAGCGCCCAGGAGAACTATGGCTACACCTTC. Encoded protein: CASSAQENYGYTF.

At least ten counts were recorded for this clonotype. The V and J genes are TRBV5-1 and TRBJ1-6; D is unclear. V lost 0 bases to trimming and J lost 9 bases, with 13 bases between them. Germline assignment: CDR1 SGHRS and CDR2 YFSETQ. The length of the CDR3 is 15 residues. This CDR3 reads CASSLVSLKPSPLHF. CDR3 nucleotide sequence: TGCGCCAGCAGCTTGGTTAGTCTCAAACCTTCACCCCTCCACTTT.

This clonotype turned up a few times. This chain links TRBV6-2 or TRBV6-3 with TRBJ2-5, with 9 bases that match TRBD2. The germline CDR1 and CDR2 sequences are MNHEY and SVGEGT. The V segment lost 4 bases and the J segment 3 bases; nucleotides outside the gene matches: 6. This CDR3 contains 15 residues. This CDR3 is CASSSWTSAEETQYF. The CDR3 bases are TGTGCCAGCAGTTCGTGGACTAGCGCTGAAGAGACCCAGTACTTC.

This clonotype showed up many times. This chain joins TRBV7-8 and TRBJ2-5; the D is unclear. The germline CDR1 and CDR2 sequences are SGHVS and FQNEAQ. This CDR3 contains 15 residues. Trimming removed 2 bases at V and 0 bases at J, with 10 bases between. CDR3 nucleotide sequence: TGTGCCAGCAGCTTATGGCCACAGTACCAAGAGACCCAGTACTTC. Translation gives CASSLWPQYQETQYF.

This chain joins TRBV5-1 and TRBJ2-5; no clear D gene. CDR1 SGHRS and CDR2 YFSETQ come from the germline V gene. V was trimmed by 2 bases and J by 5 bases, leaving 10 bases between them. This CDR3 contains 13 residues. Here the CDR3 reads CASSFGERETQYF. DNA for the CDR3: TGCGCCAGCAGCTTTGGGGAAAGGGAGACCCAGTACTTC.

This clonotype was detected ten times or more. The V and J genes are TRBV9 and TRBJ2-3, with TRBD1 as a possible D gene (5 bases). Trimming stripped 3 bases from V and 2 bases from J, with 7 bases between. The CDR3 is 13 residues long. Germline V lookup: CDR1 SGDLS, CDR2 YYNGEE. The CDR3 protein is CASSEDTTDTQYF. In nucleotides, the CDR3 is TGTGCCAGCAGCGAGGACACCACAGATACGCAGTATTTT. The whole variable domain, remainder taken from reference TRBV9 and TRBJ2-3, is DSGVTQTPKHLITATGQRVTLRCSPRSGDLSVYWYQQSLDQGLQFLIQYYNGEERAKGNILERFSAQQFPDLHSELNLSSLELGDSALYFCASSEDTTDTQYFGPGTRLTVL.

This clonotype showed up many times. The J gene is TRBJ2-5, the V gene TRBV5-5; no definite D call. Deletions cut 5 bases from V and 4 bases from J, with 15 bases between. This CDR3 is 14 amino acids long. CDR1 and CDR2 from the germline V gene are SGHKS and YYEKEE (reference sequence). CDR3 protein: CASRTSMHRETQYF. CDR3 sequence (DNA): TGTGCCAGCAGAACCTCTATGCACCGAGAGACCCAGTACTTC.

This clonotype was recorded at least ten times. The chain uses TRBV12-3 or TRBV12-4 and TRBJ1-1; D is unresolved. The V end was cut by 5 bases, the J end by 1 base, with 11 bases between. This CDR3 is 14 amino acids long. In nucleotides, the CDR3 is TGTGCCAGCAGTCAGACTCGTGGGAACACTGAAGCTTTCTTT. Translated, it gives CASSQTRGNTEAFF.

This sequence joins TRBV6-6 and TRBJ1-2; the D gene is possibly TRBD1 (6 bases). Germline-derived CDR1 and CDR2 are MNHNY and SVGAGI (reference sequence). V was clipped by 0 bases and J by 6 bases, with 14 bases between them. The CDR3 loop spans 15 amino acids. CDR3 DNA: TGTGCCAGCAGTTACTCGACGGCAGGGGCTGATGGCTACACCTTC. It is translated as CASSYSTAGADGYTF.

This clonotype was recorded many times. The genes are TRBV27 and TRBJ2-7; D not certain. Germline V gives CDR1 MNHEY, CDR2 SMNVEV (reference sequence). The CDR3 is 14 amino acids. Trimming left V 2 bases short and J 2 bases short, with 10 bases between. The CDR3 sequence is CASSLQGPPYEQYV. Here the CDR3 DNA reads TGTGCCAGCAGTTTACAAGGGCCCCCCTACGAGCAGTACGTC.

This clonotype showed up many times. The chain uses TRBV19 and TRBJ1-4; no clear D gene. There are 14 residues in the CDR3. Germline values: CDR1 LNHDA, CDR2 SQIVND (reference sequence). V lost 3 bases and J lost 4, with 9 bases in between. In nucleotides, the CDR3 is TGTGCCAGTAGTATCCAGGCGAATAATGAAAAACTGTTTTTT. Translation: CASSIQANNEKLFF. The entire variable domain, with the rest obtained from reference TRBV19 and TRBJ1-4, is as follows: DGGITQSPKYLFRKEGQNVTLSCEQNLNHDAMYWYRQDPGQGLRLIYYSQIVNDFQKGDIAEGYSVSREKKESFPLTVTSAQKNPTAFYLCASSIQANNEKLFFGSGTQLSVL.

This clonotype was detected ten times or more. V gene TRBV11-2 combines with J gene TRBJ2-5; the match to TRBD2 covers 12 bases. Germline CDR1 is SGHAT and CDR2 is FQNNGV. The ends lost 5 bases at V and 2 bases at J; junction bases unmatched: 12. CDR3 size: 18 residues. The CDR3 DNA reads TGTGCCAGCAGCGACGACCCCCTACTAGCGGGGGGTCAAGAGACCCAGTACTTC. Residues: CASSDDPLLAGGQETQYF. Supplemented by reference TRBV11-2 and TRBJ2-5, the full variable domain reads EAGVAQSPRYKIIEKRQSVAFWCNPISGHATLYWYQQILGQGPKLLIQFQNNGVVDDSQLPKDRFSAERLKGVDSTLKIQPAKLEDSAVYLCASSDDPLLAGGQETQYFGPGTRLLVL.

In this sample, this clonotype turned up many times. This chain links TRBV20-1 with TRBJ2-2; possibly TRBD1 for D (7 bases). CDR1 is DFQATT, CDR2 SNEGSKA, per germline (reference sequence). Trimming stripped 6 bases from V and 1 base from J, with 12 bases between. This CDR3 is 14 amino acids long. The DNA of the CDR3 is TGCAGTGCGCCAGGGGGGCGGAACACCGGGGAGCTGTTTTTT. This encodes CSAPGGRNTGELFF.

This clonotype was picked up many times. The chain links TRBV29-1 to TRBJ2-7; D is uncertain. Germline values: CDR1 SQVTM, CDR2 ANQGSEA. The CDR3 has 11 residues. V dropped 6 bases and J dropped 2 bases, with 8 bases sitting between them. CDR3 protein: CSVFLTYEQYF. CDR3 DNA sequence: TGCAGCGTATTTCTAACCTACGAGCAGTACTTC.

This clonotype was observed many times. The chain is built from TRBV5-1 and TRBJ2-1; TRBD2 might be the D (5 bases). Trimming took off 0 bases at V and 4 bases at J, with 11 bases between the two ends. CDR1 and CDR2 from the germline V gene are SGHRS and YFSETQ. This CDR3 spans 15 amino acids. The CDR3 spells CASSLAGGGYNEQFF. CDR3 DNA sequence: TGCGCCAGCAGCTTGGCCGGCGGAGGATACAATGAGCAGTTCTTC.

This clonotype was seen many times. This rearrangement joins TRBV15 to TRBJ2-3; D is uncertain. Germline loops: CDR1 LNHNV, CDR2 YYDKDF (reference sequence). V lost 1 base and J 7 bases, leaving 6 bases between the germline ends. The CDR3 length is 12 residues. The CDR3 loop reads CATSRVKNTQYF. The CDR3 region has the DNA TGTGCCACCAGCAGAGTAAAGAATACGCAGTATTTT.

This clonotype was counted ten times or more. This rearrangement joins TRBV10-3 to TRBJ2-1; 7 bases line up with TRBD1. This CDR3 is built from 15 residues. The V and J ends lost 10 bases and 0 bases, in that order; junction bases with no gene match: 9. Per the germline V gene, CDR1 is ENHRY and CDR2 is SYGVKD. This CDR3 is CATLDRTSSYNEQFF. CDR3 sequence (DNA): TGTGCCACCTTGGACAGGACGAGCTCCTACAATGAGCAGTTCTTC.

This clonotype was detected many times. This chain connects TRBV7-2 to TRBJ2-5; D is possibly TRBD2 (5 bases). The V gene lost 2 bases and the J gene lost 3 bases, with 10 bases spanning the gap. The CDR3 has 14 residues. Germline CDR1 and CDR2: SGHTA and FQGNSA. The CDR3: CASSLTLVKETQYF. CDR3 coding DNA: TGTGCCAGCAGCTTAACACTAGTTAAAGAGACCCAGTACTTC. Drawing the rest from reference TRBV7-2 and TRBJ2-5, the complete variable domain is GAGVSQSPSNKVTEKGKDVELRCDPISGHTALYWYRQSLGQGLEFLIYFQGNSAPDKSGLPSDRFSAERTGGSVSTLTIQRTQQEDSAVYLCASSLTLVKETQYFGPGTRLLVL.

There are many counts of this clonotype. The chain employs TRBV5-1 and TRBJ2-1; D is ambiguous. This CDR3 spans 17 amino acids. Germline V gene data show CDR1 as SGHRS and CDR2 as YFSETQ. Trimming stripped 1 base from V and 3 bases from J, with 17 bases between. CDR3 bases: TGCGCCAGCAGCTTGTCTGTGGAACGACAAAACTACAATGAGCAGTTCTTC. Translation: CASSLSVERQNYNEQFF.

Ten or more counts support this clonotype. Here the CDR3 reads CASSFGVNYGYTF. The DNA of the CDR3 is TGTGCCAGCAGCTTTGGAGTAAACTATGGCTACACCTTC. The V and J genes are TRBV12-3 or TRBV12-4 and TRBJ1-2; D is unclear. CDR3 length equals 13 residues. V lost 6 bases to trimming and J lost 2 bases, with 10 bases between them.

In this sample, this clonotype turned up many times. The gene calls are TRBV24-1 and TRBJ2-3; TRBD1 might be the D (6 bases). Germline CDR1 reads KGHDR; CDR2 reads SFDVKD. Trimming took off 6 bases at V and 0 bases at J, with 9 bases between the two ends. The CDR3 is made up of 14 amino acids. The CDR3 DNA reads TGTGCCACCAGTAGGGACACAAGCACAGATACGCAGTATTTT. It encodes CATSRDTSTDTQYF.

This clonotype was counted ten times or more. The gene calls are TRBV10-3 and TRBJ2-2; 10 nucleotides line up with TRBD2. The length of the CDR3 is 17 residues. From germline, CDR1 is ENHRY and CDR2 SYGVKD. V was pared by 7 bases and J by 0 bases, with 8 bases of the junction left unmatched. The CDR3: CAITRGLAGANTGELFF. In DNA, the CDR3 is TGTGCCATCACCCGAGGCCTAGCGGGGGCGAACACCGGGGAGCTGTTTTTT.

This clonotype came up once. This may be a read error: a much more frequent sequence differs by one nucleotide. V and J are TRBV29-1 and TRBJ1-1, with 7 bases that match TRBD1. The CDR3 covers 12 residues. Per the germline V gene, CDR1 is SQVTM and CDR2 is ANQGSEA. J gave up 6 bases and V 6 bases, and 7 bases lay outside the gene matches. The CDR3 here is CSVGDSFSEAFF. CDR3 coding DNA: TGCAGCGTGGGGGACAGTTTCTCTGAAGCTTTCTTT.